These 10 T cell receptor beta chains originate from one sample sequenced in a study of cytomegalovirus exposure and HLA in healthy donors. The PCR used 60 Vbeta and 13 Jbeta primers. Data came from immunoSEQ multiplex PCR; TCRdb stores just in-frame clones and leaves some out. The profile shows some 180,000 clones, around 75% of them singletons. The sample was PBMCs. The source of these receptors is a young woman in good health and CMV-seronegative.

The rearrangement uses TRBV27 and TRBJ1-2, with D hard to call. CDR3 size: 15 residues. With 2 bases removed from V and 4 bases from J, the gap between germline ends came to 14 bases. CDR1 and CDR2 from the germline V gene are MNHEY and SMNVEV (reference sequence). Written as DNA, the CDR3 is TGTGCCAGCAGTTTAGTCGCAGGCTTAGGCTATGGCTACACCTTC. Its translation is CASSLVAGLGYGYTF.

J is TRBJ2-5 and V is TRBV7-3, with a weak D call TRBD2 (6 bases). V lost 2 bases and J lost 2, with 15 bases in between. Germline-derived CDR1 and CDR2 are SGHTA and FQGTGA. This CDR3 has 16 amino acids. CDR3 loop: CASSLGAGRTQETQYF. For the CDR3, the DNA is TGTGCCAGCAGCTTAGGGGCAGGGAGGACACAAGAGACCCAGTACTTC.

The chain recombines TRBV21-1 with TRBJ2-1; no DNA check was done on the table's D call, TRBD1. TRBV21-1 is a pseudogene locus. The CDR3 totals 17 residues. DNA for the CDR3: TGTGCCAGCAGCATCTGCATAGGGACAGGGGGTGTAAATGAGCAGTTCTTC. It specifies CASSICIGTGGVNEQFF.

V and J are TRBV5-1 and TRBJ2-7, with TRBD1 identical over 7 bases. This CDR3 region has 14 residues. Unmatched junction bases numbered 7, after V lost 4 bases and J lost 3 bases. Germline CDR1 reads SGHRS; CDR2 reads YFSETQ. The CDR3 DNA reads TGCGCCAGCAGCCCCGACAGGGCGGTCTACGAGCAGTACTTC. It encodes CASSPDRAVYEQYF.

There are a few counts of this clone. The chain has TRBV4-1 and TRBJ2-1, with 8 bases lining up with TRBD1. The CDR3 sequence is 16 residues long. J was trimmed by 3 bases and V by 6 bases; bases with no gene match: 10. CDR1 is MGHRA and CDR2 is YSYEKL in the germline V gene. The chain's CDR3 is CASSRPDRVSYNEQFF. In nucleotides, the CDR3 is TGCGCCAGCAGTCGGCCGGACAGGGTTAGCTACAATGAGCAGTTCTTC.

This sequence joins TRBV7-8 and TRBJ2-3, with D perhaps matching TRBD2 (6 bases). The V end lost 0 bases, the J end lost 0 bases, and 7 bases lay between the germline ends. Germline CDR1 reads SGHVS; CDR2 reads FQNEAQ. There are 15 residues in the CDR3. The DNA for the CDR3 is TGTGCCAGCAGCTTAGCGGGACTGAGCACAGATACGCAGTATTTT. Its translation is CASSLAGLSTDTQYF.

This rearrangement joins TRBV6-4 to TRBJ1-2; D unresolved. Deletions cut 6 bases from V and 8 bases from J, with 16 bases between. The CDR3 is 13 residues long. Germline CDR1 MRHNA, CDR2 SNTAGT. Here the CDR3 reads CASSATPGRGYTF. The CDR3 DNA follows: TGTGCCAGCAGCGCCACCCCGGGTCGAGGCTACACCTTC.

The CDR3, as DNA: TGTGCCAGCAGCCCGAGATTAGCGGGGATTAAAGAGCAGTTCTTC. Amino acids: CASSPRLAGIKEQFF. V gene TRBV5-4 combines with J gene TRBJ2-1; 8 nucleotides align to TRBD2. The CDR3 has 15 amino acids. Germline values: CDR1 SGHNT, CDR2 YYREEE (reference sequence). J gave up 10 bases and V 4 bases, and 13 bases lay outside the gene matches.

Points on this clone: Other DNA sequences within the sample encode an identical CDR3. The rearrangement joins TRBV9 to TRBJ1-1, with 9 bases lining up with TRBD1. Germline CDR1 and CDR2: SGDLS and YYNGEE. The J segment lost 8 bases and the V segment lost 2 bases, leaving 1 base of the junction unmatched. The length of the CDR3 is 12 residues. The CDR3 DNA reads TGTGCCAGCAGCGTCGGGACAGGGGAAGCTTTCTTT. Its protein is CASSVGTGEAFF.

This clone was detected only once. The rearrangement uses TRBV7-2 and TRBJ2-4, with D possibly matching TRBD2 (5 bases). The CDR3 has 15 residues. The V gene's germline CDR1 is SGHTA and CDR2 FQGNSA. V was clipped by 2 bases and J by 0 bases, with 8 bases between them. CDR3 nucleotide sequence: TGTGCCAGCAGCTTAACGGGATCAGCCAAAAACATTCAGTACTTC. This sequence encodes CASSLTGSAKNIQYF. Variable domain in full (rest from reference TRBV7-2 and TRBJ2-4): GAGVSQSPSNKVTEKGKDVELRCDPISGHTALYWYRQSLGQGLEFLIYFQGNSAPDKSGLPSDRFSAERTGGSVSTLTIQRTQQEDSAVYLCASSLTGSAKNIQYFGAGTRLSVL.